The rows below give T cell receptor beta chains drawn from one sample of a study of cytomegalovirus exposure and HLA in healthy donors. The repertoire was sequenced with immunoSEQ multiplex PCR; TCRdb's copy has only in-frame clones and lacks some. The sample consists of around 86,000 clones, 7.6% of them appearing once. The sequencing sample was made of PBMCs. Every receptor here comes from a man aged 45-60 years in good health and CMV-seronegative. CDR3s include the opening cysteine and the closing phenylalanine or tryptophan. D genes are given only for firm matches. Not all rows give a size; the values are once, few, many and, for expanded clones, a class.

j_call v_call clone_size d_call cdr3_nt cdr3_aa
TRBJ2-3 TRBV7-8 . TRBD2 TGTGCCAGCAGCTTAGGGCTAGCGGGGACCATGAGCACAGATACGCAGTATTTT CASSLGLAGTMSTDTQYF
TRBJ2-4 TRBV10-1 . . TGCGCCAGTTCGGAGGGGACCAAAAACATTCAGTACTTC CASSEGTKNIQYF
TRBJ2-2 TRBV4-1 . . TGCGCCAGCAGCCAACGGGGGGCAGCGGAGAACACCGGGGAGCTGTTTTTT CASSQRGAAENTGELFF
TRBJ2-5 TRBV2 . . TGTGCCAGCTGCCCGGAAGAGACCCAGTACTTC CASCPEETQYF
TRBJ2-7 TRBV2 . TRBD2 TGTGCCAGCAGCCTTAGCGGGGCGGCCTACGAGCAGTACTTC CASSLSGAAYEQYF
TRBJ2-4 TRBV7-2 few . TGTGCCAGCAGCCCCCGGGGTACCGTAGCCAAAAACATTCAGTACTTC CASSPRGTVAKNIQYF
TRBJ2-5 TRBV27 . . TGTGCCAGCAGTTTATCGGATGAGCCTAGCCCAGTGGGGGAGACCCAGTACTTC CASSLSDEPSPVGETQYF
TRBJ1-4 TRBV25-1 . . TGTGCCAGCAGCCATAAAGGGGTCGAAAAACTGTTTTTT CASSHKGVEKLFF
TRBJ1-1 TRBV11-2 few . TGTGCCAGCAGCTTAAGTGGGACACAGAACACTGAAGCTTTCTTT CASSLSGTQNTEAFF
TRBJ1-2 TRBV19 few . TGTGCCAGTACCCCCGCTGGGGGCGACTATGGCTACACCTTC CASTPAGGDYGYTF
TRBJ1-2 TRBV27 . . TGTGCCAGCAGTTCGACAGGTGCCTATGGCTACACCTTC CASSSTGAYGYTF
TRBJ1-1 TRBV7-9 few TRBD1 TGTGCCAGCAGATCGAACCAGGGGGCGGTAACTGAAGCTTTCTTT CASRSNQGAVTEAFF
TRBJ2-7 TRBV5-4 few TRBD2 TGTGCCAGCAGCTCTCGGACTAGCGGGGACTACGAGCAGTACTTC CASSSRTSGDYEQYF
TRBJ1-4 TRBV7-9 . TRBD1 TGTGCCAGCAGCTTAGTTCGGACAGGGACGCATGAAAAACTGTTTTTT CASSLVRTGTHEKLFF
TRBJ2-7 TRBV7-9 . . TGTGCCAGCAGCCTACAGGGATCCCTTAGTGAGCAGTACTTC CASSLQGSLSEQYF
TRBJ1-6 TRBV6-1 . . TGTGCCACCATTTGGACAGTACATAATTCACCCCTCCACTTT CATIWTVHNSPLHF
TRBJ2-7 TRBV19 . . TGTGCCAGTAGTGCAGGGGTAGGATACGAGCAGTACTTC CASSAGVGYEQYF
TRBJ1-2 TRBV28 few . TGTGCCAGCGGCGGCTACACCTTC CASGGYTF
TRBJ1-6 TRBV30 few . TGTGCCTGGAGTGTTAGCGGAGGCAGAGCAAATTCACCCCTCCACTTT CAWSVSGGRANSPLHF
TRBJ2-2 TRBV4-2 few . TGTGCCAGCAGTCGGACAGCTAACACCGGGGAGCTGTTTTTT CASSRTANTGELFF
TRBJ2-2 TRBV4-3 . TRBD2 TGCGCCAGCAGCCACATCGGACTAGTAGGTAGCGGGGAGCTGTTTTTT CASSHIGLVGSGELFF
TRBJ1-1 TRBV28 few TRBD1 TGTGCCAGCATTAAGTCCCAGGGGGGCACTGAAGCTTTCTTT CASIKSQGGTEAFF
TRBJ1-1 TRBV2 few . TGTGCCAGCAGTGAGACAAGGACGGAGGTATCTGAAGCTTTCTTT CASSETRTEVSEAFF
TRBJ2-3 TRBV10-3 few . TGTGCCATCAGTGGGGGGCTTAGCACAGATACGCAGTATTTT CAISGGLSTDTQYF